The entry below describes one T cell receptor beta chain. The table lists this clonotype with a few counts. The antigen it recognizes is unknown. Qualities for individual bases were not recorded, and no much larger clone is one base off. The data originate from a study of response to subunit inactivated influenza vaccine (dated by TCRdb to about 2018). At the level of the whole study: To follow how T cells responded to a trivalent subunit inactivated influenza vaccine, the researchers relied on deep quantitative profiling of the T cell receptor repertoire. Paper-wide results and their limitations: It was suggested by the authors that each seasonal influenza vaccination may recruit only a limited number of new T cells.

Library creation used RT-PCR. Sequencing relied on an Illumina HiSeq 2500. TCRdb passed the public sequencing reads through fastp at Q25 and MiXCR, retaining productive beta sequences. Under each unique CDR3 protein, matching rows form one entry showing the most common genes and DNA. The sample records 300,000 to 350,000 distinct CDR3 sequences, 20% to 25% of which are singletons. Approximately 10% of the sample is in the top ten clones. Looking up the germline V gene yields CDR1 SGHRS and CDR2 YFSETQ. Cut back by 3 bases and 5 bases, the V and J ends lie 17 bases apart. Including the terminal cysteine and phenylalanine, the CDR3 comprises 16 residues. Only the CDR3 portion is preserved as DNA: 48 bases, with reading frame beginning at the first base.

The source is a man between 50 and 69 years old who received an inactivated influenza vaccine. Donor details come from another sample of the same person, matched by shared clones. The sequenced sample was PBMCs from blood, obtained about 20 months after vaccination. This chain is built from TRBV5-1 and TRBJ2-2, with TRBD1 tentatively as D gene (6 bases match). The nucleotide sequence reads as follows: TGCGCCAGCAGCTCATCCCCGGGCCAGGGGACCGGGGAGCTGTTTTTT. Its translation is CASSSSPGQGTGELFF.